The 5 T cell receptor beta chains given below trace back to one sample, sequenced in a study of technical replicates of blood from several donors. Profiled with immunoSEQ multiplex PCR; TCRdb holds only in-frame clones, not every one. The table lists roughly 60,000 clones, roughly 90% of them singletons. The sequencing sample was made of PBMCs. The receptors derive from a human donor in good health. Some clones in this sample may be carry-over from other donors' samples.

CDR3 nucleotides: TGCACCAGGCCGGGGAGCGATACGCAGTATTTT. Protein product: CTRPGSDTQYF. This rearrangement joins TRBV1 to TRBJ2-3; the tabulated D call, TRBD2, remains unverified against the DNA. TRBV1 is termed a pseudogene. The CDR3 loop spans 11 amino acids.

This clone has only one observation. The chain uses TRBV7-8 and TRBJ2-1, with a tentative D call TRBD1 (5 bases). Germline V gene data show CDR1 as SGHVS and CDR2 as FQNEAQ. This CDR3 has 16 residues. Trimming cost V 5 bases and J 3 bases, with 17 bases left between them. The chain's CDR3 is CASSGPRRQFYNEQFF. The CDR3 DNA follows: TGTGCCAGCAGCGGACCCCGTCGACAGTTCTACAATGAGCAGTTCTTC.

V gene TRBV10-3 combines with J gene TRBJ2-1; 7 nucleotides match TRBD2. The CDR3 spans 16 residues. Trimming took 10 bases from V and 7 from J; bases not matched to a gene: 19. CDR1 is ENHRY, CDR2 SYGVKD, per germline. The CDR3 bases are TGTGCCAACGCAGACGGCTGGGGGGAGGGCAGTAATGAGCAGTTCTTC. Its protein product is CANADGWGEGSNEQFF.

A single count supports this clone. This rearrangement joins TRBV28 to TRBJ2-7; 8 bases match TRBD2. Germline V CDR1 and CDR2: MDHEN, SYDVKM. This CDR3 has 13 residues. V was clipped by 7 bases and J by 6 bases; unmatched bases: 8. DNA of the CDR3: TGTGCCAGCAACCCGGCGGGAGGATCCGAGCAGTACTTC. This sequence encodes CASNPAGGSEQYF.

The rearrangement joins TRBV7-9 to TRBJ2-5; 7 bases agree with TRBD2. V trimming: 5 bases; J trimming: 5 bases; junction bases outside the gene matches: 8. The CDR3 is 14 amino acids. Germline CDR1 reads SEHNR; CDR2 reads FQNEAQ (reference sequence). CDR3 residues: CASSQRGGPETQYF. Written as DNA, the CDR3 is TGTGCCAGCAGCCAGAGGGGAGGGCCGGAGACCCAGTACTTC.